This passage covers 4 T cell receptor beta chains from one sample sequenced in a study of blood T cell repertoires in COVID-19. Measured with immunoSEQ multiplex PCR; TCRdb has only the in-frame clones, and not every one. The table includes hundreds of thousands of clones, about nine tenths detected once. Sequenced material: PBMCs or T cells enriched from blood (not recorded which). The receptors shown here come from a man aged 55 to 70 who had recovered from COVID-19.

The V call is TRBV28, the J call TRBJ2-7; 7 positions match TRBD2. The germline CDR1 and CDR2 sequences are MDHEN and SYDVKM. V was clipped by 5 bases and J by 3 bases; unmatched bases: 10. The CDR3 spans 15 residues. The CDR3 DNA reads as TGTGCCAGCAGTCTATCGTGGGGGGGGTTCTACGAGCAGTACTTC. Residues: CASSLSWGGFYEQYF.

This chain uses TRBV6-5 with TRBJ1-6; 12 positions agree with TRBD1. Germline trimming cut 5 bases from V and 9 bases from J; bases unmatched to any gene: 5. The CDR3 spans 15 residues. From germline, CDR1 is MNHEY and CDR2 SVGAGI. The CDR3 nucleotides read TGTGCCAGCAGTCCCGGGACAGGGGGCGGTTCACCCCTCCACTTT. This gives the protein CASSPGTGGGSPLHF.

The J gene is TRBJ2-1, the V gene TRBV11-2; 8 bases fit TRBD1. Germline V gene lookup returns CDR1 SGHAT and CDR2 FQNNGV. V gave up 4 bases and J gave up 0 bases; unmatched junction bases: 8. The CDR3 covers 17 residues. CDR3 amino acids: CASSSTAGTGSYNEQFF. The CDR3 DNA sequence: TGTGCCAGCAGCTCGACAGCCGGGACAGGCTCCTACAATGAGCAGTTCTTC.

This clone was found a few times. The rearrangement links TRBV11-2 to TRBJ2-1, with D possibly TRBD1 on 6 matching bases. The germline gives CDR1 SGHAT, CDR2 FQNNGV. This CDR3 contains 16 residues. V was pared by 1 base and J by 6 bases, with 16 bases between. In nucleotides, the CDR3 is TGTGCCAGCAGCTTAGCCGGGACACTTCCCACCAATGAGCAGTTCTTC. Protein: CASSLAGTLPTNEQFF. The whole variable domain, remainder taken from reference TRBV11-2 and TRBJ2-1, is EAGVAQSPRYKIIEKRQSVAFWCNPISGHATLYWYQQILGQGPKLLIQFQNNGVVDDSQLPKDRFSAERLKGVDSTLKIQPAKLEDSAVYLCASSLAGTLPTNEQFFGPGTRLTVL.